A selection of T cell receptor beta chains follows, all from one sample in a study of CD8+CD57+ T cells in acquired aplastic anemia. A single record per CDR3 protein comes from TCRdb applying MiXCR to the reads. The data contain 150,000 to 200,000 distinct CDR3 sequences, about 64% of them seen just once; the ten biggest clones take up around 45%. Input material: sorted CD4+, CD8+, or CD8+CD57+ T cells (not recorded which) from PBMCs. The receptors were gathered from a human donor in good health. Both conserved end residues are part of each CDR3. The D gene is left open where the match is weak. A clone size is listed for some rows: how often the clone was seen (once, few, many), or a class if it is expanded.

clone_size	d_call	v_call	j_call	cdr3_aa	cdr3_nt
.	.	TRBV7-8	TRBJ2-3	CASSLRQGVDTQYF	TGTGCCAGCAGCTTAAGGCAGGGCGTAGATACGCAGTATTTT
.	TRBD2	TRBV15	TRBJ2-7	CATSRVRASGPYEQYF	TGTGCCACCAGCAGAGTCAGGGCTAGCGGGCCCTACGAGCAGTACTTC
few	TRBD1	TRBV20-1	TRBJ1-4	CSAQSGGGEKLFF	TGCAGTGCTCAATCAGGGGGCGGTGAAAAACTGTTTTTT
.	.	TRBV2	TRBJ2-5	CASSGPLGTQYF	TGTGCCAGCAGCGGGCCCCTGGGGACCCAGTACTTC
.	.	TRBV5-5	TRBJ1-1	CASRRTGRDTEAFF	TGTGCCAGCAGAAGAACAGGGAGAGACACTGAAGCTTTCTTT
.	TRBD2	TRBV9	TRBJ2-7	CASSRDVGGPSYEQYF	TGTGCCAGCAGCCGCGATGTGGGAGGGCCCTCCTACGAGCAGTACTTC
.	TRBD2	TRBV10-2	TRBJ2-1	CASSVRTSGRGNEQFF	TGCGCCAGCAGTGTAAGGACTAGCGGAAGGGGGAATGAGCAGTTCTTC
.	.	TRBV5-1	TRBJ1-2	CASSLGQPFYGYTF	TGCGCCAGCAGCTTGGGGCAGCCTTTCTATGGCTACACCTTC
few	.	TRBV24-1	TRBJ2-5	CATALGRGETQYF	TGTGCCACCGCTTTGGGGCGCGGGGAGACCCAGTACTTC
.	TRBD1	TRBV10-3	TRBJ1-2	CAISPGQGIDNGYTF	TGTGCCATCAGCCCGGGACAGGGAATTGATAATGGCTACACCTTC
few	TRBD2	TRBV7-9	TRBJ2-7	CASSFRLAGEQYF	TGTGCCAGCAGCTTCAGACTAGCGGGCGAGCAGTACTTC
.	TRBD1	TRBV10-3	TRBJ1-1	CAISGRQGLTEAFF	TGTGCCATCAGTGGTCGACAGGGATTAACTGAAGCTTTCTTT
.	TRBD2	TRBV10-3	TRBJ2-7	CAISEWGRGADEQYF	TGTGCCATCAGTGAGTGGGGGAGGGGTGCGGACGAGCAGTACTTC
once	.	TRBV7-7	TRBJ2-1	CASSLDVTTNERFF	TGTGCTAGCAGCTTAGACGTGACGACCAATGAGCGGTTCTTC
.	TRBD2	TRBV19	TRBJ2-2	CASRLAGVAGELFF	TGTGCCAGTAGACTAGCGGGGGTGGCCGGGGAGCTGTTTTTT
.	TRBD1	TRBV29-1	TRBJ2-3	CSVEGQGSKDTQYF	TGCAGCGTCGAAGGACAGGGGAGTAAAGATACGCAGTATTTT
.	TRBD2	TRBV20-1	TRBJ2-7	CSAHEPLAGAYEQYF	TGCAGTGCGCATGAGCCTCTAGCGGGGGCCTACGAGCAGTACTTC
.	.	TRBV20-1	TRBJ2-7	CSASGPSYEQYF	TGCAGTGCTTCGGGACCCTCCTACGAGCAGTACTTC
.	.	TRBV19	TRBJ2-7	CASSEQMEAYEQYF	TGTGCCAGTAGTGAACAAATGGAGGCCTACGAGCAGTACTTC
.	TRBD1	TRBV10-3	TRBJ2-3	CAISFGTSRGLRTDTQYF	TGTGCCATCAGTTTTGGGACATCGAGGGGGCTTCGCACAGATACGCAGTATTTT
.	.	TRBV5-4	TRBJ2-5	CASSFEVQETQYF	TGTGCCAGCAGCTTCGAAGTACAAGAGACCCAGTACTTC
many	.	TRBV7-9	TRBJ2-2	CASSLRVSGELFF	TGTGCCAGCAGCCTCAGGGTGTCCGGGGAGCTGTTTTTT
.	.	TRBV9	TRBJ1-4	CASSVSGFSDEKLFF	TGTGCCAGCAGCGTATCAGGGTTCTCTGATGAAAAACTGTTTTTT
.	TRBD1	TRBV10-3	TRBJ1-2	CAGGTDYGYTF	TGTGCCGGCGGGACAGACTATGGTTACACCTTC
many	.	TRBV5-1	TRBJ2-3	CASSLAGASTDTQYF	TGCGCCAGCAGCTTGGCGGGTGCTAGCACAGATACGCAGTATTTT
.	TRBD1	TRBV2	TRBJ2-1	CASRGGQGAYNEQFF	TGTGCCAGCAGGGGGGGACAGGGGGCCTACAATGAGCAGTTCTTC
.	.	TRBV4-2	TRBJ1-6	CASSPAGNDNSPLHF	TGTGCCAGCAGCCCAGCAGGAAACGATAATTCACCCCTCCACTTT